This T cell receptor beta chain was sequenced in a study of cytomegalovirus exposure and HLA in healthy donors. PCR primers comprised 60 Vbeta and 13 Jbeta primers. Clones were read by immunoSEQ multiplex PCR, and TCRdb kept only the in-frame ones, dropping some. The sample lists roughly 100,000 clones, roughly 80% occurring once. As for this clone: Antigen: not known.

Trimming pared 5 bases from V and 6 bases from J, leaving 16 bases between. CDR3 length equals 14 residues. Germline CDR1 is MNHEY and CDR2 is SVGAGI. Overall study findings and caveats: The study assumed roughly uniform donor sequencing depth for presence/absence analyses.

Sequencing input: PBMCs. The receptor comes from a man aged 45-65 years in good health and CMV-seropositive. The chain is built from TRBV6-5 and TRBJ1-2; maybe TRBD1 (5 bases). DNA for the CDR3: TGTGCCAGCAGTGACAGTACGGGGAGGGATGGCTACACCTTC. This gives the protein CASSDSTGRDGYTF.